The 19 T cell receptor beta chains given below trace back to one sample, sequenced in a study of siplizumab effects on memory and regulatory T cells. Measured with immunoSEQ multiplex PCR; TCRdb has only the in-frame clones, and not every one. Here the sample spans about 120,000 clones, 80% to 95% being singletons. Sequencing used non-Treg CD4+ T cells sorted from blood. These receptors came from a human donor in good health.

The chain employs TRBV28 and TRBJ1-1; no reliable D call. The CDR3 totals 12 residues. V gave up 6 bases and J gave up 4 bases, with 9 bases separating them. Germline values: CDR1 MDHEN, CDR2 SYDVKM. The CDR3 here is CASRPEPTEAFF. In DNA form, the CDR3 reads TGTGCCAGCAGACCAGAACCCACTGAAGCTTTCTTT.

V gene TRBV15 combines with J gene TRBJ2-7; D call uncertain. This CDR3 has 18 residues. Germline V gives CDR1 LNHNV, CDR2 YYDKDF (reference sequence). Trimming took off 0 bases at V and 2 bases at J, with 20 bases between the two ends. The CDR3 region is CATSRDLPTVDGAYEQYF. CDR3 nucleotide sequence: TGTGCCACCAGCAGAGACCTCCCAACAGTAGACGGAGCCTACGAGCAGTACTTC.

To note about this clone: Other DNA sequences within the sample encode an identical CDR3. For the CDR3, the DNA is TGTGCCAGCAGCCCGTCCAGCAATCAGCCCCAGCATTTT. This codes for CASSPSSNQPQHF. The chain links TRBV7-6 to TRBJ1-5; D call uncertain. CDR1 is SGHVS, CDR2 FNYEAQ, per germline. This CDR3 region has 13 residues. V was trimmed by 5 bases and J by 1 base, leaving 6 bases between them.

This chain joins TRBV5-1 and TRBJ2-7, with unresolved D. The V end was cut by 1 base, the J end by 0 bases, with 5 bases between. This CDR3 region has 13 residues. Germline CDR1 is SGHRS and CDR2 is YFSETQ. The CDR3 DNA follows: TGCGCCAGCAGCTTGAGTTTCTCCTACGAGCAGTACTTC. As protein: CASSLSFSYEQYF.

The chain couples TRBV28 to TRBJ1-6; D call uncertain. Germline V gene sequence: CDR1 MDHEN, CDR2 SYDVKM. CDR3 length: 12 residues. V was cut by 5 bases and J by 6 bases, with 5 bases left in between. The CDR3, as DNA: TGTGCCAGCAGTATAACTAATTCACCCCTCCACTTT. It codes for CASSITNSPLHF.

This clone was recorded once. This chain connects TRBV7-3 to TRBJ2-3, with TRBD2 matching over 13 bases. V lost 5 bases, J lost 4 bases, and 6 bases stayed unmatched. The V gene's germline CDR1 is SGHTA and CDR2 FQGTGA. There are 16 residues in the CDR3. The DNA for the CDR3 is TGTGCCAGCAGCCGCGGGACTAGCGGGGTTCCAGATACGCAGTATTTT. This sequence encodes CASSRGTSGVPDTQYF. Supplemented by reference TRBV7-3 and TRBJ2-3, the full variable domain reads GAGVSQTPSNKVTEKGKYVELRCDPISGHTALYWYRQSLGQGPEFLIYFQGTGAADDSGLPNDRFFAVRPEGSVSTLKIQRTERGDSAVYLCASSRGTSGVPDTQYFGPGTRLTVL.

This chain connects TRBV6-5 to TRBJ2-2, with D hard to call. Germline CDR1 is MNHEY and CDR2 is SVGAGI. CDR3 size: 13 residues. Deletions cut 6 bases from V and 6 bases from J, with 11 bases between. The CDR3 sequence is CASRFSISGELFF. For the CDR3, the DNA is TGTGCCAGCAGATTCTCGATTTCCGGGGAGCTGTTTTTT.

The chain is built from TRBV11-2 and TRBJ2-5; 14 bases are a match to TRBD2. The CDR3 runs to 16 residues. CDR1 and CDR2 (germline): SGHAT, FQNNGV. V dropped 2 bases and J dropped 5; count of bases not matched to a gene: 4. The CDR3 loop is CASSLIRLAGGETQYF. Here the CDR3 DNA reads TGTGCCAGCAGCTTAATCCGACTAGCGGGGGGGGAGACCCAGTACTTC.

V gene TRBV1 combines with J gene TRBJ2-7. TRBV1 is recorded as a pseudogene. The CDR3 length is 18 residues. CDR3 DNA sequence: TGCACCAGCAGCCAAGATTATGCCGGCCCCCCCCATTCCTACGAGCAGTACTTC. This gives the protein CTSSQDYAGPPHSYEQYF.

The chain is built from TRBV4-2 and TRBJ2-1, with 14 positions matching TRBD2. This CDR3 is built from 16 residues. The trim removed 4 bases at V and 10 bases at J, leaving 9 bases unmatched. CDR1 LGHNA and CDR2 YNFKEQ come from the germline V gene. In nucleotides, the CDR3 is TGTGCCAGCAGCCGGGAGACTAGCGGGGGGGTCAGGGAGCAGTTCTTC. As protein: CASSRETSGGVREQFF.

The chain carries TRBV19 and TRBJ1-1; D is perhaps TRBD1 (5 bases). CDR1 is LNHDA, CDR2 SQIVND, per germline (reference sequence). CDR3 length: 17 residues. Deletions cut 1 base from V and 1 base from J, with 16 bases between. The CDR3 loop is CASSIVRGAPWNTEAFF. CDR3 bases: TGTGCCAGTAGTATAGTCCGGGGCGCCCCGTGGAACACTGAAGCTTTCTTT.

The chain recombines TRBV18 with TRBJ2-5; D unclear. This CDR3 is 11 amino acids long. Trimming cost V 6 bases and J 3 bases, with 5 bases left between them. Germline V CDR1 and CDR2: KGHSH, LQKENI. This CDR3 is CASSPKETQYF. The CDR3 DNA reads as TGTGCCAGCTCCCCAAAAGAGACCCAGTACTTC.

V and J are TRBV19 and TRBJ1-2; D not resolved. Between the trimmed V and J ends, which lost 3 bases and 4 bases, there was a span of 12 bases. The CDR3 totals 14 residues. Germline V lookup: CDR1 LNHDA, CDR2 SQIVND (reference sequence). As DNA, the CDR3 is TGTGCCAGTAGTATTTCTTCTGTGTCCTATGGCTACACCTTC. This sequence encodes CASSISSVSYGYTF.

The rearrangement joins TRBV6-6 to TRBJ1-1, with 9 bases matching TRBD1. CDR3 length: 13 residues. Trimming cost V 5 bases and J 5 bases; bases outside gene matches: 3. Looked up from germline, CDR1 is MNHNY and CDR2 is SVGAGI (reference sequence). This chain's CDR3 is CASSDRGVTEAFF. CDR3 DNA: TGTGCCAGCAGTGACAGGGGGGTGACTGAAGCTTTCTTT.

This clone was found once. The chain is built from TRBV5-4 and TRBJ2-1, with a tentative D call TRBD2 (7 bases). Trimming cost V 3 bases and J 2 bases, with 12 bases left between them. Germline values: CDR1 SGHNT, CDR2 YYREEE (reference sequence). This CDR3 has 15 amino acids. The CDR3 protein is CASSSGGLTYNEQFF. In nucleotides, the CDR3 is TGTGCCAGCAGCTCCGGGGGGCTCACCTACAATGAGCAGTTCTTC.

There are a few counts of this clone. The rearrangement uses TRBV2 and TRBJ1-1, with D unclear. Germline-derived CDR1 and CDR2 are SNHLY and FYNNEI. The V end was cut by 4 bases, the J end by 3 bases, with 3 bases between. The CDR3 is 11 residues long. CDR3 region: CASSVDTEAFF. The CDR3 DNA sequence: TGTGCCAGCAGTGTTGACACTGAAGCTTTCTTT. The variable domain in full, completed from reference TRBV2 and TRBJ1-1, reads EPEVTQTPSHQVTQMGQEVILRCVPISNHLYFYWYRQILGQKVEFLVSFYNNEISEKSEIFDDQFSVERPDGSNFTLKIRSTKLEDSAMYFCASSVDTEAFFGQGTRLTVV.

This chain links TRBV18 with TRBJ2-3; 11 positions match TRBD2. V trimming: 0 bases; J trimming: 3 bases; junction bases outside the gene matches: 2. CDR1 and CDR2 (germline): KGHSH, LQKENI. This CDR3 has 16 amino acids. CDR3 in amino acids: CASSPPGLAATDTQYF. CDR3 bases: TGTGCCAGCTCACCACCGGGACTAGCGGCGACAGATACGCAGTATTTT. Drawing the rest from reference TRBV18 and TRBJ2-3, the complete variable domain is NAGVMQNPRHLVRRRGQEARLRCSPMKGHSHVYWYRQLPEEGLKFMVYLQKENIIDESGMPKERFSAEFPKEGPSILRIQQVVRGDSAAYFCASSPPGLAATDTQYFGPGTRLTVL.

This chain joins TRBV14 and TRBJ1-2; maybe TRBD1 (6 bases). Trimming pared 4 bases from V and 7 bases from J, leaving 16 bases between. Germline V gives CDR1 SGHDN, CDR2 FVKESK. The CDR3 extends over 14 amino acids. The chain's CDR3 is CASSPRLGASGYTF. The CDR3 bases are TGTGCCAGCAGCCCCCGCCTGGGGGCAAGTGGCTACACCTTC.

V is TRBV19 and J is TRBJ1-5; the D is unclear. The germline gives CDR1 LNHDA, CDR2 SQIVND (reference sequence). With 5 bases removed from V and 0 bases from J, the gap between germline ends came to 11 bases. CDR3 size: 15 residues. CDR3 sequence (DNA): TGTGCCAGTAGTGACACCCACCTTAGCAATCAGCCCCAGCATTTT. Its protein product is CASSDTHLSNQPQHF.